The present TCR beta chain was sequenced within a study of neurological immune-mediated disorders (dated by TCRdb to about 2019). About the full investigation: Using UMI-based sequencing, the study compared peripheral blood TCR-beta repertoires from patients with HTLV-I-associated myelopathy (HAM/TSP), patients with multiple sclerosis, and healthy controls. The roughly 110 TCR-beta libraries covered PBMC samples along with longitudinal samples, technical triplicates, and paired sorted CD4+ and CD8+ T-cell subsets. The cohort included approximately 68 subjects: some 15 with HAM/TSP, about 34 with multiple sclerosis, and around 20 healthy controls.

The CDR3 runs 15 residues from the cysteine to the phenylalanine. The kept DNA is CDR3 alone, 45 bases in frame from the first base. Trimming at the junction amounts to 3 bases on V and 0 bases on J, and the germline ends lie 13 bases apart. CDR1 and CDR2 were assigned from the germline V gene as SGHRS and YFSETQ. cDNA was synthesized by template-switch 5'RACE using a primer with a 10-nucleotide random unique molecular identifier that tagged each TCR transcript. Over 180 million TCR-beta sequences, covering 15-18 subjects, were produced in each sequencing run. Total RNA was extracted with the RNeasy kit. The KAPA Real-time Library Amplification kit was used to amplify TCR-beta VDJ regions with primers for the TCR constant region and the 5'RACE anchor. Sample indexes and Illumina adaptors were added in a first PCR, after which library yield was increased in a second PCR. After Ampure bead purification, the TCR product of roughly 650 bp was size-selected on a 2% E-gel SizeSelection system. Before pooling, libraries had their quality checked on a Bioanalyzer, their concentration measured with Qubit, and their quantity determined with the Kapa Library Quantification kit. Libraries were sequenced paired-end 2 x 150 bp on an Illumina HiSeq 2500. To increase sequence diversity, roughly 23-30% phiX was spiked into each library pool. As for the authors' bioinformatics: Quality-filtered reads were processed with the UMI-based MiGEC pipeline, which removed over 75% of raw TCR sequences during error correction. VDJ genes were aligned to IMGT germline references, and clonotypes were defined by unique CDR3 amino acid sequence plus V-J genes. Clonal expansion, Shannon diversity and CDR3 relatedness were evaluated with VDJtools (CalcPairwiseDistances, ClusterSamples), while phylogenetic trees were built in CLCbio workbench. Using coefficient-of-variation modelling across technical triplicates, the study counted a clone as expanded if it had at least 8 unique UMIs. TCRdb cleaned the public reads at Q25 with fastp, built clones with MiXCR and kept in-frame beta chains. Each CDR3 protein gets just one entry, which takes the most common genes and DNA from the rows behind it. These V and J calls derive from TCRdb rather than the authors' analysis. The sample table contains under 90,000 distinct CDR3 sequences; only one count was recorded for around 9.9% of them. Less than 2% of the sample goes to the ten largest clones.

This clonotype was recorded many times. No antigen is known for it. One base away there is no much larger clone; base qualities are not given. The full study reports these points: TCR clonal expansion was highest in HAM/TSP patients and lowest in MS patients, with MS patients falling below even healthy controls. Expanded clones from different subjects shared no identical CDR3 amino acid sequences, which suggests that TCR-beta repertoires were private in all groups.

The healthy controls were volunteers from a blood bank in Maryland, USA. For the unsorted PBMC libraries, 2 million PBMCs were stored in RNAlater at -80 degrees C until RNA extraction and were used to generate the libraries. Peripheral blood was subjected to Ficoll-Hypaque density gradient centrifugation to isolate PBMCs, which were then cryopreserved in liquid nitrogen. The chain is encoded by TRBV5-1 joined to TRBJ2-7, with the D call tentatively TRBD1 or TRBD2, each fitting 5 bases. Sequenced material: PBMCs. This receptor was identified in a man aged 50-60 years in good health. The DNA sequence is TGCGCCAGCAGCTCTCGAGGGGATGGCTCCTACGAGCAGTACTTC. This sequence encodes CASSSRGDGSYEQYF.